The 8 T cell receptor beta chains given below trace back to one sample, sequenced in a study of OX40 agonist ivuxolimab in advanced cancers. The assay was immunoSEQ multiplex PCR, and TCRdb's table has in-frame clones only and misses some. The data show about 51,000 clones, almost 90% seen once. The specimen was CD4+ or CD8+ T cells sorted from blood, collected in a trial of the OX40 agonist ivuxolimab. The source of these receptors is an adult with an advanced solid tumor such as melanoma, head and neck, liver or kidney cancer.

In its sample, this clone was seen a few times. The chain recombines TRBV5-6 with TRBJ2-2, with D perhaps TRBD1 (5 bases). V lost 4 bases and J lost 6, with 13 bases in between. In germline, CDR1 is SGHDT, CDR2 YYEEEE. The CDR3 has 14 amino acids. Here the CDR3 DNA reads TGTGCCAGCAGCCCAGGGTCAAAGGCCGGGGAGCTGTTTTTT. It specifies CASSPGSKAGELFF.

This chain links TRBV11-3 with TRBJ2-1; D perhaps matches TRBD2 (5 bases). CDR1 is SGHNT and CDR2 is YENEEA in the germline V gene. The CDR3 is made up of 13 amino acids. The V end was cut by 4 bases, the J end by 8 bases, with 12 bases between. CDR3 amino acids: CASSSRGAHEQFF. In nucleotides, the CDR3 is TGTGCCAGCAGCTCCCGGGGAGCCCATGAGCAGTTCTTC.

This clone was counted a single time. The rearrangement uses TRBV19 and TRBJ2-3; the D is unclear. The CDR3 consists of 14 residues. Trimming removed 5 bases from V and 0 bases from J, with 9 bases in between. Per the germline V gene, CDR1 is LNHDA and CDR2 is SQIVND (reference sequence). Here the CDR3 reads CASSPAASTDTQYF. CDR3 in DNA: TGTGCCAGTAGTCCGGCGGCTAGCACAGATACGCAGTATTTT.

This rearrangement joins TRBV7-6 to TRBJ2-3; D gene ambiguous. Germline V gives CDR1 SGHVS, CDR2 FNYEAQ. This CDR3 has 13 amino acids. Trimming shortened V by 6 bases and J by 1 base, and 8 bases separated the two germline ends. The CDR3 region has the DNA TGTGCCAGCAGGTCCCGGGGCACAGATACGCAGTATTTT. Translated: CASRSRGTDTQYF.

This chain joins TRBV7-9 and TRBJ2-1, with D perhaps TRBD2 (5 bases). The CDR3 consists of 13 residues. V was trimmed by 0 bases and J by 9 bases, leaving 9 bases between them. Per germline, CDR1 SEHNR and CDR2 FQNEAQ (reference sequence). The CDR3 DNA reads as TGTGCCAGCAGCTTAGCGCCGGGAACTGAGCAGTTCTTC. It is translated as CASSLAPGTEQFF.

V usage is TRBV10-2 and J usage is TRBJ2-1; D is perhaps TRBD2 (5 bases). The CDR3 is made up of 14 amino acids. Germline V gene sequence: CDR1 WSHSY, CDR2 SAAADI. Trimming left V 6 bases short and J 9 bases short, with 18 bases between. The chain's CDR3 is CASSCEAPGCEQFF. The CDR3 nucleotides read TGCGCCAGCAGCTGTGAAGCGCCGGGGTGTGAGCAGTTCTTC.

This clone was observed a few times. The chain couples TRBV9 to TRBJ2-1, with 8 bases identical to TRBD2. Germline CDR1 SGDLS, CDR2 YYNGEE. The V segment lost 0 bases and the J segment 7 bases; nucleotides outside the gene matches: 12. The CDR3 loop spans 17 amino acids. CDR3 in amino acids: CASSVADAPGGLNEQFF. In DNA, the CDR3 is TGTGCCAGCAGCGTAGCGGACGCGCCGGGGGGGCTGAATGAGCAGTTCTTC.

This chain links TRBV2 with TRBJ1-6; perhaps TRBD1 as D (6 bases). The V gene's germline CDR1 is SNHLY and CDR2 FYNNEI. V was cut by 4 bases and J by 4 bases, with 14 bases left in between. The CDR3 runs 16 residues. CDR3 in amino acids: CASSGVDSLYNSPLHF. The CDR3 DNA reads TGTGCCAGCAGTGGGGTGGACAGCCTTTATAATTCACCCCTCCACTTT.